This T cell receptor beta chain is drawn from a study of monozygotic twins with inflammatory bowel disease. Notes on the study in general: Patient repertoires may carry noise from differing immunosuppressive treatments.

Details on this clonotype: What it recognizes is unknown.

The quantity of total RNA per TCR library was around 3.5 ug. UMIs with a 6-nucleotide sample barcode were added by template switching. For both chains, the TCRalpha and TCRbeta cDNA went through two nested PCRs of approximately 16 and 9 cycles. TCRdb reprocessed the 5' RACE reads; each CDR3 protein has one entry and no DNA is given. The sample table includes 200,000 to 250,000 distinct CDR3 sequences. This CDR3 contains 13 residues. Per the germline V gene, CDR1 is SEHNR and CDR2 is FQNEAQ (reference sequence). This clonotype was obtained from a human donor with ulcerative colitis or Crohn's disease, or a healthy co-twin of an affected twin (not recorded which). The chain is built from TRBV7-9 and TRBJ1-5. The sequenced material came from blood. CDR3 loop: CASSLVEDQPQHF.